The rows below give T cell receptor beta chains drawn from one sample of a study of cytomegalovirus exposure and HLA in healthy donors. Assay: immunoSEQ multiplex PCR; the TCRdb copy retains only in-frame clones and omits some. The repertoire holds 150,000 to 170,000 clones, with 65% to 85% as singletons. Sequencing was done on a sample of PBMCs. These receptors originate from a woman in her thirties or forties in good health and CMV-seropositive. The CDR3 runs from the conserved cysteine through the conserved F or W. The order of the fields is D gene, V gene, clone size, J gene, CDR3 protein, CDR3 DNA. The D gene is left open where the match is weak. The size of a clone is reported for some rows only, either as once, few or many, or as a class for expanded clones.

>.|TRBV6-8|.|TRBJ1-1
CASSLPLPPSEVADTEAFF
TGTGCCAGCAGCCTCCCCCTCCCTCCCTCGGAGGTGGCGGACACTGAAGCTTTCTTT
>TRBD2|TRBV7-9|.|TRBJ2-5
CASTSGGLAGSTQYF
TGTGCCAGCACCTCCGGAGGACTAGCGGGTTCGACCCAGTACTTC
>.|TRBV7-3|.|TRBJ2-5
CASSLTAPGGARLRTQYF
TGTGCCAGCAGCTTAACGGCCCCGGGGGGCGCACGCCTACGAACCCAGTACTTC
>TRBD2|TRBV18|once|TRBJ2-5
CASSPRSLLAGEEETQYF
TGTGCCAGCTCACCCCGAAGCCTACTAGCGGGAGAGGAAGAGACCCAGTACTTC
>.|TRBV29-1|once|TRBJ2-3
CSVHSPGLTDTQYF
TGCAGCGTCCACTCGCCTGGGCTAACAGATACGCAGTATTTT
>.|TRBV7-9|.|TRBJ1-1
CASSPRVTNTEAFF
TGTGCCAGCAGCCCGAGGGTTACGAACACTGAAGCTTTCTTT
>.|TRBV18|.|TRBJ2-3
CASSPSSDTQYF
TGTGCCAGCTCACCATCTAGTGATACGCAGTATTTT
>.|TRBV11-2|.|TRBJ2-5
CASSFLGGETQYF
TGTGCCAGCAGCTTCCTCGGAGGAGAGACCCAGTACTTC
>TRBD2|TRBV19|.|TRBJ2-2
CALPSTSGGTGELFF
TGTGCCTTGCCCTCCACCAGCGGGGGCACCGGGGAGCTGTTTTTT
>.|TRBV4-1|.|TRBJ1-1
CASSQERLSTEAFF
TGCGCCAGCAGCCAAGAGCGTCTGAGCACTGAAGCTTTCTTT
>.|TRBV7-9|.|TRBJ1-2
CASSSQGLHGYTF
TGTGCCAGCAGCTCTCAGGGGCTGCATGGCTACACCTTC
>TRBD1|TRBV30|.|TRBJ2-7
CAWSVGYRGAYEQYF
TGTGCCTGGAGTGTAGGGTACAGGGGGGCCTACGAGCAGTACTTC
>.|TRBV5-4|.|TRBJ2-2
CASSLEWFSGTGELFF
TGTGCCAGCAGCTTGGAATGGTTTAGCGGCACCGGGGAGCTGTTTTTT
>TRBD2|TRBV27|.|TRBJ2-7
CASGSSGGYIPLEQYF
TGTGCCAGCGGTTCGTCGGGGGGATACATTCCCCTCGAGCAGTACTTC
>.|TRBV28|.|TRBJ1-1
CASRRSYTEAFF
TGTGCCAGCAGGAGGTCCTACACTGAAGCTTTCTTT
>TRBD1|TRBV30|.|TRBJ2-2
CAWSVRGTGHTGELFF
TGTGCCTGGAGTGTACGTGGGACAGGGCACACCGGGGAGCTGTTTTTT
>TRBD1|TRBV5-1|.|TRBJ1-1
CASSLGPLWVGLQDRFRNTEAFF
TGCGCCAGCAGCTTGGGCCCACTCTGGGTTGGATTACAGGACAGGTTTCGGAACACTGAAGCTTTCTTT
>TRBD2|TRBV5-4|.|TRBJ2-7
CASSLTAGSSYEQYF
TGTGCCAGCAGCTTGACAGCGGGGAGCTCCTACGAGCAGTACTTC